This TCR beta chain is drawn from a study of blood T cell repertoires in COVID-19. The CDR3 covers 18 residues. Trimming removed 0 bases from V and 2 bases from J; junction bases left unmatched: 8. Germline values: CDR1 LGHDT, CDR2 YNNKEL (reference sequence). Sequencing used immunoSEQ multiplex PCR; TCRdb keeps in-frame clones, though not all of them. The sample records 150,000 to 200,000 clones, about 88% being singletons. V and J are TRBV3-1 (or the pseudogene TRBV3-2) and TRBJ2-1, with 9 bases fitting TRBD2. Sequenced sample: peripheral blood. The sequence was collected from a man between 60 and 75 years old with active or convalescent COVID-19. CDR3 DNA sequence: TGTGCCAGCAGCCAAGATCAGTTAGCGGGAGACACCTACAATGAGCAGTTCTTC. Translated, it gives CASSQDQLAGDTYNEQFF.